Below are 7 T cell receptor beta chains sequenced from a single sample in a study of CD8+ T cells in alopecia areata. Treatment meaning: oral pan-JAK inhibitor, 5-10 mg twice daily. TCR sequencing used cDNA made by reverse transcription of extracted RNA. Profiling relied on immunoSEQ multiplex PCR, and the TCRdb table lists in-frame clones only, not all of them. The sample shows under 150,000 clones, roughly 56% of them seen only once. Material: CD4+ T cells sorted from blood, obtained at week 24, from a patient treated with tofacitinib. The receptor source for this set is a human donor with alopecia areata.

The J gene is TRBJ1-6, the V gene TRBV7-8; D is unclear. CDR1 and CDR2 from the germline V gene are SGHVS and FQNEAQ. V was clipped by 3 bases and J by 8 bases, with 8 bases between them. There are 13 residues in the CDR3. CDR3 protein: CASSFSRDSPLHF. The CDR3, as DNA: TGTGCCAGCAGCTTCAGTAGGGATTCACCCCTCCACTTT.

The genes are TRBV7-9 and TRBJ1-1; D is ambiguous. CDR3 size: 15 residues. The germline CDR1 and CDR2 sequences are SEHNR and FQNEAQ (reference sequence). V lost 2 bases, J lost 0 bases, and 10 bases lay in between. CDR3 coding DNA: TGTGCCAGCAGCTTACCCGGAGGGTTGAACACTGAAGCTTTCTTT. Amino acids: CASSLPGGLNTEAFF.

This clone occurred a few times. The chain is built from TRBV18 and TRBJ1-2; D is ambiguous. This CDR3 comprises 16 residues. Germline CDR1 is KGHSH and CDR2 is LQKENI. V lost 0 bases to trimming and J lost 0 bases, with 11 bases between them. Here the CDR3 reads CASSPPGTAANYGYTF. The CDR3 DNA follows: TGTGCCAGCTCACCACCGGGCACAGCAGCTAACTATGGCTACACCTTC.

Only a few counts were recorded for this clone. V usage is TRBV5-1 and J usage is TRBJ2-1, with 8 bases that match TRBD1. This CDR3 comprises 15 residues. V lost 2 bases, J lost 8 bases, and 9 bases stayed unmatched. CDR1 and CDR2 from the germline V gene are SGHRS and YFSETQ. CDR3 DNA sequence: TGCGCCAGCAGCTTCGCGGCAGGGGGCTTCGATGAGCAGTTCTTC. Translation: CASSFAAGGFDEQFF. The full variable domain, its missing parts supplied by reference TRBV5-1 and TRBJ2-1, is KAGVTQTPRYLIKTRGQQVTLSCSPISGHRSVSWYQQTPGQGLQFLFEYFSETQRNKGNFPGRFSGRQFSNSRSEMNVSTLELGDSALYLCASSFAAGGFDEQFFGPGTRLTVL.

Concerning this clone itself: Possible read error: a much larger clone is one base away. The J gene is TRBJ2-6, the V gene TRBV11-2; D unclear. The CDR3 has 13 amino acids. The ends were cut back, 3 bases at V and 2 bases at J, with 2 bases in the middle. CDR1 is SGHAT, CDR2 FQNNGV, per germline. The DNA of the CDR3 is TGTGCCAGCAGCTTGGCTGGGGCCAACGTCCTGACTTTC. Translation: CASSLAGANVLTF.

The chain uses TRBV10-3 and TRBJ1-1, with D perhaps matching TRBD1 (5 bases). The germline CDR1 and CDR2 sequences are ENHRY and SYGVKD. V shed 4 bases and J shed 1 base, with 10 bases lying between them. This CDR3 contains 14 residues. This CDR3 is CAISADTSNTEAFF. The CDR3 bases are TGTGCCATCAGTGCGGACACCTCGAACACTGAAGCTTTCTTT.

This clone was observed a handful of times. The rearrangement uses TRBV7-9 and TRBJ2-3; no reliable D call. The length of the CDR3 is 13 residues. Germline lookup yields CDR1 SEHNR and CDR2 FQNEAQ (reference sequence). V lost 3 bases, J lost 6 bases, and 10 bases lay in between. Written as DNA, the CDR3 is TGTGCCAGCAGCTTTCGTGCTCCGGATACGCAGTATTTT. Translated: CASSFRAPDTQYF.